Sequencing of this T cell receptor (beta chain) was carried out in a study of blood T cells in healthy people across ages. A second PCR of about 6 to 12 cycles used a sample-barcoded 5' primer and a J-beta primer mix. Every sample returned 2.5 million or more CDR3-containing paired-end reads. TCRdb ran MiXCR on the 5' RACE reads and lists one entry per CDR3 protein. The sample yields some 880,000 distinct CDR3 sequences, 35% to 40% seen once. The V segment lost 6 bases and the J segment 6 bases; nucleotides outside the gene matches: 12. This CDR3 is 15 amino acids long. Germline V gene data show CDR1 as ENHRY and CDR2 as SYGVKD. Every donor provided around 9.3 milliliters of peripheral blood. In each sample, at least 7 million PBMCs were isolated. The table lists this clonotype with a count of one.

The clonotype was recovered from a man younger than 35 in good health. The chain uses TRBV10-3 and TRBJ2-3; 7 bases agree with TRBD2. Sequenced material: blood. The CDR3 bases are TGTGCCATCAGACCGACTAGCTCCCCGGCTGATACGCAGTATTTT. It encodes CAIRPTSSPADTQYF.